The 17 T cell receptor beta chains below were found in one sample sequenced in a study of CD8 T cell repertoires and HIV-1 epitope variants. Clones were sequenced by immunoSEQ multiplex PCR, and TCRdb holds only the in-frame ones, with some missing. Of about 5,200 clones detected, about 65% appear once; the ten largest clones hold roughly 44%. These receptors are not linked to any known antigen. The sequenced material came from cultured CD8+ T cells derived from PBMCs. Receptors originate from a male donor with HIV.

The genes are TRBV5-1 and TRBJ2-7, with TRBD2 matching over 12 bases. The CDR3 contains 17 residues. Germline V gene data show CDR1 as SGHRS and CDR2 as YFSETQ. V trimming: 5 bases; J trimming: 0 bases; junction bases outside the gene matches: 9. CDR3: CASSRTSGTTSSYEQYF. CDR3 in DNA: TGCGCCAGCAGTCGGACTAGCGGGACTACTAGCTCCTACGAGCAGTACTTC.

This chain connects TRBV19 to TRBJ2-3, with D unclear. CDR1 and CDR2 from the germline V gene are LNHDA and SQIVND (reference sequence). The CDR3 spans 16 residues. V was shortened by 0 bases and J by 2 bases, with 12 bases between the two germline ends. The CDR3 region has the DNA TGTGCCAGTAGTATAGACCACCTGAGATCCACAGATACGCAGTATTTT. Translation gives CASSIDHLRSTDTQYF.

This clone was seen only once. The genes are TRBV30 and TRBJ2-7; 7 positions match TRBD1. The CDR3 is 15 amino acids. V shed 3 bases and J 0 bases; nucleotides not matched to a gene: 8. The germline V gene has CDR1 GTSNPN and CDR2 SVGIG (reference sequence). CDR3 sequence: CAWRPGGFGSYEQYF. The CDR3 DNA is TGTGCCTGGAGACCAGGGGGTTTTGGCTCCTACGAGCAGTACTTC.

This clone has only a few counts. The CDR3 reads CASSIGQGISGANVLTF. The CDR3 nucleotides are TGTGCCAGCAGCATAGGACAGGGAATCTCTGGGGCCAACGTCCTGACTTTC. The V call is TRBV9, the J call TRBJ2-6; 8 bases align to TRBD1. V lost 4 bases and J lost 0; bases outside the gene matches: 6. The CDR3 is made up of 17 amino acids. Germline CDR1 is SGDLS and CDR2 is YYNGEE.

This chain joins TRBV28 and TRBJ2-7; TRBD2 aligns across 13 bases. This CDR3 has 13 amino acids. V gave up 5 bases and J gave up 12 bases; unmatched junction bases: 7. Germline V CDR1 and CDR2: MDHEN, SYDVKM. The CDR3 here is CASSPQLAGGRYF. CDR3 in DNA: TGTGCCAGCAGTCCCCAACTAGCGGGAGGGCGGTACTTC.

The chain joins TRBV23-1 to TRBJ2-5, with 7 positions matching TRBD1. TRBV23-1 has ORF status, its function being uncertain. V lost 6 bases to trimming and J lost 5 bases; unmatched junction nucleotides: 12. This CDR3 contains 15 residues. The CDR3 is CASSQKDRVGETQYF. In DNA form, the CDR3 reads TGCGCCAGCAGCCAAAAAGACAGGGTGGGTGAGACCCAGTACTTC.

Only a few counts were recorded for this clone. The J gene is TRBJ2-1, the V gene TRBV27; possibly TRBD2 for D (6 bases). Germline-derived CDR1 and CDR2 are MNHEY and SMNVEV (reference sequence). The CDR3 has 16 amino acids. Trimming pared 7 bases from V and 0 bases from J, leaving 16 bases between. In nucleotides, the CDR3 is TGTGCCAGCATGGGAGGTAGCTGGAGCTCCTACAATGAGCAGTTCTTC. It translates to CASMGGSWSSYNEQFF.

The rearrangement joins TRBV10-3 to TRBJ2-3; D gene ambiguous. The CDR3 loop spans 13 amino acids. Trimming cost V 2 bases and J 4 bases, with 7 bases left between them. Germline V gene sequence: CDR1 ENHRY, CDR2 SYGVKD. The DNA for the CDR3 is TGTGCCATCAGTGAGAGGGCCGCAGATACGCAGTATTTT. Translation gives CAISERAADTQYF.

This chain links TRBV7-6 with TRBJ2-1; TRBD2 agrees at 7 bases. V lost 3 bases, J lost 8 bases, and 7 bases stayed unmatched. This CDR3 contains 14 residues. Germline CDR1 is SGHVS and CDR2 is FNYEAQ. The CDR3 reads CASSLGGRGDEQFF. The CDR3 nucleotides are TGTGCCAGCAGCTTGGGCGGGAGAGGCGATGAGCAGTTCTTC.

In this sample, this clone turned up a few times. The genes are TRBV14 and TRBJ2-1; the match to TRBD2 covers 16 bases. CDR3 length: 18 amino acids. Unmatched junction bases numbered 11, after V lost 5 bases and J lost 7 bases. CDR1 is SGHDN and CDR2 is FVKESK in the germline V gene. The CDR3 spells CASSSGLAGGPRGNEQFF. The CDR3 nucleotides read TGTGCCAGCAGCTCGGGACTAGCGGGGGGGCCGCGGGGAAATGAGCAGTTCTTC. Complete variable domain (other parts from reference TRBV14 and TRBJ2-1): EAGVTQFPSHSVIEKGQTVTLRCDPISGHDNLYWYRRVMGKEIKFLLHFVKESKQDESGMPNNRFLAERTGGTYSTLKVQPAELEDSGVYFCASSSGLAGGPRGNEQFFGPGTRLTVL.

The chain employs TRBV30 and TRBJ2-7; D remains unclear. Germline loops: CDR1 GTSNPN, CDR2 SVGIG (reference sequence). This CDR3 is built from 13 residues. With 3 bases removed from V and 0 bases from J, the gap between germline ends came to 9 bases. Here the CDR3 reads CAWRVDNSYEQYF. CDR3 nucleotide sequence: TGTGCCTGGAGGGTAGACAACTCCTACGAGCAGTACTTC.

The rearrangement links TRBV12-2 to TRBJ2-1; the D call TRBD1 from the table was never checked on the DNA. TRBV12-2 is listed as a pseudogene. CDR3 size: 16 residues. In DNA, the CDR3 is TGTGCAAGTCGCTTGCGGACAGGGGCCCCATCCAATGAGCAGTTCTTC. Residues: CASRLRTGAPSNEQFF.

This clone was detected a few times. The chain has TRBV5-6 and TRBJ1-4; TRBD1 aligns across 7 bases. Germline values: CDR1 SGHDT, CDR2 YYEEEE. This CDR3 contains 19 residues. Trimming took 3 bases from V and 8 from J; bases not matched to a gene: 22. CDR3 DNA: TGTGCCAGCAGCTCCCGGGACCCGGAACGGGACAGCGGGTGGGAAAAACTGTTTTTT. It codes for CASSSRDPERDSGWEKLFF.

This clone was found once. V and J are TRBV7-6 and TRBJ2-3; D might be TRBD1 or TRBD2, each matching 6 bases. Per germline, CDR1 SGHVS and CDR2 FNYEAQ. CDR3 length: 14 residues. With 5 bases removed from V and 4 bases from J, the gap between germline ends came to 13 bases. The CDR3 DNA follows: TGTGCCAGCAGCCAAGAGGGGGGCGCAGATACGCAGTATTTT. Translating it yields CASSQEGGADTQYF.

The chain uses TRBV5-1 and TRBJ2-1, with unresolved D. Deletions cut 4 bases from V and 6 bases from J, with 14 bases between. Germline-derived CDR1 and CDR2 are SGHRS and YFSETQ. The CDR3 runs 14 residues. CDR3 loop: CASSPLQSLNEQFF. In DNA, the CDR3 is TGCGCCAGCAGCCCACTACAATCCCTCAATGAGCAGTTCTTC.

CDR3 nucleotides: TGTGCCAGCAGCTCGGACACCGCTGGGGCCAACGTCCTGACTTTC. The encoded protein is CASSSDTAGANVLTF. This chain links TRBV5-6 with TRBJ2-6; TRBD1 is a possible D gene (5 bases). Germline lookup yields CDR1 SGHDT and CDR2 YYEEEE. Between the trimmed V and J ends, which lost 3 bases and 2 bases, there was a span of 9 bases. CDR3 length: 15 amino acids.

This chain connects TRBV28 to TRBJ1-2; D call uncertain. The CDR3 is 14 residues long. V was pared by 8 bases and J by 6 bases, with 19 bases between. In germline, CDR1 is MDHEN, CDR2 SYDVKM. CDR3: CASDWSGERNGYTF. In DNA, the CDR3 is TGTGCCAGCGATTGGAGCGGGGAACGCAATGGCTACACCTTC.